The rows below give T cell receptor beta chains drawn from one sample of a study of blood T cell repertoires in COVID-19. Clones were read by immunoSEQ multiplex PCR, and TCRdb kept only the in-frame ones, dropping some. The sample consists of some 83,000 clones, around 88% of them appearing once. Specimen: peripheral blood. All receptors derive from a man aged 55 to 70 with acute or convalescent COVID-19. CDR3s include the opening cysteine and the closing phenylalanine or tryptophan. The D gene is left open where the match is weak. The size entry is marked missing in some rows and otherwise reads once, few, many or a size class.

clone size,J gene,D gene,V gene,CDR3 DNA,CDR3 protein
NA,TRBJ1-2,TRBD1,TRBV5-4,TGTGCCAGCAGCTTGGTAGGACAGGGAGGTGGCTACACCTTC,CASSLVGQGGGYTF
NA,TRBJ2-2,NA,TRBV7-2,TGTGCCAGCAGCTTAACAGGGACGCAGGCCGGGGAGCTGTTTTTT,CASSLTGTQAGELFF
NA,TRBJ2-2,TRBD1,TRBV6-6,TGTGCCAGCAGTTACAGTGGCAGGGGGACGGGGGAGCTGTTTTTT,CASSYSGRGTGELFF
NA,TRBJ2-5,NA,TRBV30,TGTGCCTGGAGCCAAGGGCGGCGGGGGCAGACCCAGTACTTC,CAWSQGRRGQTQYF
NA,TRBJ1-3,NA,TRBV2,TGTGCCAGCAGTGAAACTTCGGGAGTGGGAAACACCATATATTTT,CASSETSGVGNTIYF
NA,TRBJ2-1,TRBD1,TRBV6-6,TGTGCCAGCAGAATGCGACAGGGGAGCAATGAGCAGTTCTTC,CASRMRQGSNEQFF
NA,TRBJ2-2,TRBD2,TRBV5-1,TGCGCCAGCAGCCCGCTTCTAGCGGGAGGGTCCTCCGGGGAGCTGTTTTTT,CASSPLLAGGSSGELFF
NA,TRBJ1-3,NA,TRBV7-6,TGTGCCAGCAGCCTCAGGGGTGGAGTGGCTGGAAACACCATATATTTT,CASSLRGGVAGNTIYF
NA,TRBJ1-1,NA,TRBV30,TGTGCCTGGAGTGCGACTCGCAGGGGCGCTGAAGCTTTCTTT,CAWSATRRGAEAFF
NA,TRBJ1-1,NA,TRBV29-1,TGCAGCGTTGAAGAACAGGGGAACACTGAAGCTTTCTTT,CSVEEQGNTEAFF
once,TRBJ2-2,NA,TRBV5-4,TGTGCCAGCAGCTTTTCCGCGGCGAACACCGGGGAGCTGTTTTTT,CASSFSAANTGELFF